Listed below are T cell receptor beta chains from one sample, sequenced in a study of blood T cell repertoires in COVID-19. Sequencing used immunoSEQ multiplex PCR; TCRdb keeps in-frame clones, though not all of them. The table lists some 88,000 clones, approximately 90% of them singletons. The specimen sequenced was peripheral blood. Every receptor here comes from a human donor with active COVID-19. The donor label of this sample is uncertain. Both conserved end residues are part of each CDR3. Each record gives: clone size, V gene, D gene, CDR3 length, J gene, CDR3 protein, CDR3 DNA. The D gene is left open where the match is weak. Clone size, where shown, is once, few, many, or a class for clones that have expanded.

.,TRBV29-1,TRBD1,16,TRBJ1-1,CSVLTHWDREGTEAFF,TGCAGCGTATTGACTCATTGGGACAGGGAAGGCACTGAAGCTTTCTTT
.,TRBV2,.,14,TRBJ1-3,CASSEAHSGNTIYF,TGTGCCAGCAGTGAAGCGCACAGTGGAAACACCATATATTTT
.,TRBV27,.,15,TRBJ1-2,CASSLSLGPHYGYTF,TGTGCCAGCAGCCTATCTCTGGGGCCCCACTATGGCTACACCTTC
.,TRBV9,.,14,TRBJ2-5,CASSVGTGQETQYF,TGTGCCAGCAGCGTAGGCACAGGCCAAGAGACCCAGTACTTC
.,TRBV4-3,TRBD2,19,TRBJ2-3,CASSQDYLAGALGTDTQYF,TGCGCCAGCAGCCAAGATTACCTAGCGGGGGCCCTGGGCACAGATACGCAGTATTTT
.,TRBV27,.,14,TRBJ2-4,CASSKTGFKNIQYF,TGTGCCAGCAGTAAAACAGGGTTCAAAAACATTCAGTACTTC
.,TRBV18,TRBD1,13,TRBJ1-2,CASSPGQLYGYTF,TGTGCCAGCTCACCGGGACAGCTCTATGGCTACACCTTC
.,TRBV9,.,12,TRBJ2-3,CASSVSADTQYF,TGTGCCAGCAGCGTTTCGGCAGATACGCAGTATTTT
.,TRBV19,TRBD1,16,TRBJ1-5,CASSIAYRGRNQPQHF,TGTGCCAGTAGTATAGCTTACAGGGGGCGCAATCAGCCCCAGCATTTT
.,TRBV25-1,TRBD2,15,TRBJ2-1,CASSISGGVLDEQFF,TGTGCCAGCAGCATTAGCGGGGGGGTCCTGGATGAGCAGTTCTTC
.,TRBV12-3/TRBV12-4,.,11,TRBJ1-1,CASSYRGEAFF,TGTGCCAGCAGTTATAGGGGGGAAGCTTTCTTT
.,TRBV6-6,TRBD1,15,TRBJ1-2,CASSYGGQGARGYTF,TGTGCCAGCAGTTACGGGGGACAGGGGGCAAGGGGCTACACCTTC
.,TRBV7-2,.,15,TRBJ2-1,CASSLDKRANNEQFF,TGTGCCAGCAGCTTAGATAAGCGGGCAAACAATGAGCAGTTCTTC
.,TRBV19,TRBD2,15,TRBJ2-4,CASSIFSGGKNIQYF,TGTGCCAGTAGTATATTCAGCGGGGGAAAAAACATTCAGTACTTC
.,TRBV28,.,14,TRBJ1-4,CASSFGTLNEKLFF,TGTGCCAGCAGTTTCGGGACTCTCAATGAAAAACTGTTTTTT
few,TRBV27,TRBD2,18,TRBJ2-3,CASSLGVGLAENTDTQYF,TGTGCCAGCAGTTTAGGGGTCGGACTAGCGGAAAACACAGATACGCAGTATTTT
once,TRBV19,.,17,TRBJ1-1,CASMYDSRVIGGTEAFF,TGTGCCAGTATGTATGATTCCAGGGTAATAGGTGGAACTGAAGCTTTCTTT
.,TRBV7-9,TRBD2,17,TRBJ2-3,CASSLASGGRSTDTQYF,TGTGCCAGCAGCTTAGCCAGCGGGGGACGGAGCACAGATACGCAGTATTTT
few,TRBV29-1,TRBD1,14,TRBJ2-7,CSVGGQGLLYEQYF,TGCAGCGTTGGGGGACAGGGATTGCTCTACGAGCAGTACTTC
.,TRBV11-2,TRBD2,17,TRBJ2-1,CASSPGLADRGTNEQFF,TGTGCCAGCAGTCCTGGACTAGCCGATCGGGGTACCAATGAGCAGTTCTTC
.,TRBV6-5,TRBD1,15,TRBJ2-3,CATTWWTGGTDTQYF,TGTGCCACCACCTGGTGGACAGGGGGCACAGATACGCAGTATTTT
.,TRBV5-4,TRBD2,19,TRBJ2-3,CASSRPLSGAGRTADTQYF,TGTGCCAGCAGCCGGCCTCTGAGCGGAGCGGGGCGCACAGCAGATACGCAGTATTTT
.,TRBV5-1,.,15,TRBJ1-2,CASSLEGREDYGYTF,TGCGCCAGCAGCTTGGAGGGCAGGGAGGACTATGGCTACACCTTC
.,TRBV5-1,.,15,TRBJ2-2,CASRPRTANTGELFF,TGCGCCAGCAGGCCGCGGACAGCGAACACCGGGGAGCTGTTTTTT
.,TRBV12-3/TRBV12-4,TRBD1,13,TRBJ2-5,CASSGDRQETQYF,TGTGCCAGCAGTGGGGACAGACAAGAGACCCAGTACTTC
.,TRBV9,.,15,TRBJ2-7,CASSARADGAYEQYF,TGTGCCAGCAGCGCGAGAGCGGACGGGGCCTACGAGCAGTACTTC
.,TRBV5-1,TRBD1,14,TRBJ2-7,CARSGGHRGREQYF,TGCGCCAGAAGTGGGGGTCACAGGGGCCGCGAGCAGTACTTC
once,TRBV24-1,TRBD1,15,TRBJ2-1,CATSDFKGQGHEQFF,TGTGCCACCAGTGATTTTAAGGGACAGGGGCATGAGCAGTTCTTC
once,TRBV19,.,16,TRBJ1-6,CASSPTQVSYNSPLHF,TGTGCCAGTAGTCCGACGCAGGTTTCCTATAATTCACCCCTCCACTTT
.,TRBV9,.,12,TRBJ2-3,CASSVVTDTQYF,TGTGCCAGCAGCGTAGTAACAGATACGCAGTATTTT
few,TRBV4-3,TRBD2,19,TRBJ2-7,CASSQQPGLAGEPLGEQYF,TGCGCCAGCAGCCAACAACCGGGACTAGCGGGGGAACCTTTAGGGGAGCAGTACTTC
.,TRBV4-2,.,14,TRBJ2-5,CASSPAPGGETQYF,TGTGCCAGCAGCCCGGCGCCAGGAGGGGAGACCCAGTACTTC
.,TRBV18,.,12,TRBJ1-2,CASSRGGSGYTF,TGTGCCAGCTCTCGAGGTGGCAGTGGCTACACCTTC
.,TRBV2,.,14,TRBJ1-3,CASSSDPVGNTIYF,TGTGCCAGCAGTTCAGATCCCGTTGGAAACACCATATATTTT
.,TRBV6-4,TRBD1,15,TRBJ2-1,CASSDSTGGYNEQFF,TGTGCCAGCAGTGACTCGACAGGGGGCTACAATGAGCAGTTCTTC
.,TRBV4-3,TRBD1,15,TRBJ1-2,CASSQDSGTGRGYTF,TGCGCCAGCAGCCAAGATTCGGGGACAGGGAGAGGCTACACCTTC
.,TRBV28,.,13,TRBJ2-2,CASTSDRPGELFF,TGTGCCAGCACTTCGGACAGACCCGGGGAGCTGTTTTTT
.,TRBV5-6,.,18,TRBJ2-6,CASSLSFQGDLGANVLTF,TGTGCCAGCAGCTTGTCATTTCAGGGGGACTTGGGGGCCAACGTCCTGACTTTC
.,TRBV10-3,.,16,TRBJ1-3,CAISEGGPSSGNTIYF,TGTGCCATCAGTGAGGGGGGCCCGAGCTCTGGAAACACCATATATTTT